The 10 T cell receptor beta chains below were found in one sample sequenced in a study of T cells in Graves' hyperthyroidism and ophthalmopathy. RNA transcripts yielded amplified TCR beta CDR3 regions. The HTBI primer set drove a first-round RT-PCR of the TCR CDR3. Via MiXCR, TCRdb re-called the multiplex PCR reads, giving one row per CDR3 protein. Among about 590,000 distinct CDR3 sequences, 15% to 17% were seen once, and the ten largest hold 6.5% to 8%. Material: blood. These TCRs come from a woman in her twenties or thirties with Graves' hyperthyroidism.

At least ten counts were recorded for this clonotype. The chain is built from TRBV6-1 and TRBJ2-2, with 9 bases that match TRBD2. V lost 8 bases and J lost 6; bases outside the gene matches: 16. Per germline, CDR1 MNHNS and CDR2 SASEGT. The CDR3 sequence is 17 residues long. The DNA of the CDR3 is TGTGCCAGCGGCTATCCGGGACTAGCTTCGGAGGCCGGGGAGCTGTTTTTT. Translating gives CASGYPGLASEAGELFF.

There are many counts of this clonotype. The chain joins TRBV2 to TRBJ2-2, with a weak D call TRBD1 (5 bases). Trimming took 6 bases from V and 5 from J, leaving 10 bases between them. This CDR3 has 13 amino acids. Germline CDR1 reads SNHLY; CDR2 reads FYNNEI. CDR3 loop: CASRVQGTGELFF. The CDR3 bases are TGTGCCAGCAGAGTTCAGGGAACCGGGGAGCTGTTTTTT.

This sequence joins TRBV6-5 and TRBJ1-2; 9 bases line up with TRBD1. The CDR3 totals 16 residues. CDR1 is MNHEY and CDR2 is SVGAGI in the germline V gene. Trimming removed 2 bases from V and 2 bases from J; junction bases left unmatched: 6. CDR3 loop: CASSYNRGPVNYGYTF. The CDR3 DNA reads as TGTGCCAGCAGTTACAACAGGGGGCCGGTAAACTATGGCTACACCTTC.

The sample holds many counts of this clonotype. The chain is built from TRBV7-2 and TRBJ2-7, with 12 bases fitting TRBD1. This CDR3 contains 14 residues. The V segment lost 4 bases and the J segment 3 bases; nucleotides outside the gene matches: 1. Germline CDR1 and CDR2: SGHTA and FQGNSA. CDR3 region: CASSWDRGLYEQYF. The CDR3 nucleotides read TGTGCCAGCAGCTGGGACAGGGGGCTCTACGAGCAGTACTTC.

This clonotype appeared many times. The V gene is TRBV7-3, the J gene TRBJ1-2; TRBD1 agrees at 8 bases. The CDR3 totals 13 residues. Germline V lookup: CDR1 SGHTA, CDR2 FQGTGA. Trimming cost V 2 bases and J 8 bases; bases outside gene matches: 4. This CDR3 reads CASSLQGAEGYTF. The CDR3 DNA is TGTGCCAGCAGCTTACAGGGGGCCGAGGGCTACACCTTC.

This clonotype came up many times. The CDR3 sequence is CASSLGGRARNEQFF. CDR3 DNA sequence: TGCGCCAGCAGCTTGGGGGGGAGGGCCAGGAATGAGCAGTTCTTC. The chain combines TRBV5-1 with TRBJ2-1; the match to TRBD2 covers 7 bases. This CDR3 is built from 15 residues. V lost 0 bases and J lost 7; bases outside the gene matches: 7. Germline CDR1 and CDR2: SGHRS and YFSETQ.

This clonotype occurred many times. The chain is built from TRBV10-3 and TRBJ2-3; TRBD2 agrees at 11 bases. CDR3 length: 15 residues. Germline assignment: CDR1 ENHRY and CDR2 SYGVKD. The V gene end was trimmed by 10 bases and the J gene end by 4 bases; junction bases not matched to a gene: 10. The CDR3, as DNA: TGTGCCACCCAACCTCTAGCGGGAGGAGCAGATACGCAGTATTTT. Encoded protein: CATQPLAGGADTQYF.

The chain joins TRBV4-1 to TRBJ2-7; perhaps TRBD1 as D (5 bases). Germline V CDR1 and CDR2: MGHRA, YSYEKL. Trimming stripped 4 bases from V and 1 base from J, with 20 bases between. This CDR3 has 17 residues. The CDR3 sequence: CASSLKPTRASSYEQYF. In DNA form, the CDR3 reads TGCGCCAGCAGCCTCAAACCCACCAGGGCGTCATCCTACGAGCAGTACTTC.

This clonotype occurred many times. This chain uses TRBV30 with TRBJ1-1; 8 positions match TRBD1. Germline trimming cut 3 bases from V and 4 bases from J; bases unmatched to any gene: 1. This CDR3 is built from 12 residues. Germline-derived CDR1 and CDR2 are GTSNPN and SVGIG (reference sequence). The CDR3 sequence is CAWRGTGTEAFF. The CDR3 DNA reads as TGTGCCTGGAGAGGGACAGGCACTGAAGCTTTCTTT.

In its sample, this clonotype was seen many times. The gene calls are TRBV3-1 and TRBJ1-6, with D possibly TRBD1 on 5 matching bases. CDR3 length: 17 amino acids. Trimming cost V 0 bases and J 7 bases, with 16 bases left between them. From germline, CDR1 is LGHDT and CDR2 YNNKEL (reference sequence). The CDR3 is CASSQDPTGTENSPLHF. The CDR3, as DNA: TGTGCCAGCAGCCAAGACCCGACCGGGACGGAGAATTCACCCCTCCACTTT.